This T cell receptor (beta chain) stems from a study of T cells in localized non-small cell lung cancer. The assay was immunoSEQ multiplex PCR, and TCRdb's table has in-frame clones only and misses some. Here the sample spans about 33,000 clones, approximately 91% being singletons. Between the trimmed V and J ends, which lost 5 bases and 0 bases, there was a span of 7 bases. CDR1 is SGHVS, CDR2 FNYEAQ, per germline. The CDR3 covers 13 residues. The source of this sequence is a man between 40 and 70 years old with stage II lung adenocarcinoma. The sequencing here drew on PBMCs, taken before any cancer treatment. The rearrangement links TRBV7-6 to TRBJ1-1; no reliable D call. CDR3 in amino acids: CASSPWVNTEAFF. In nucleotides, the CDR3 is TGTGCCAGCAGCCCCTGGGTGAACACTGAAGCTTTCTTT.